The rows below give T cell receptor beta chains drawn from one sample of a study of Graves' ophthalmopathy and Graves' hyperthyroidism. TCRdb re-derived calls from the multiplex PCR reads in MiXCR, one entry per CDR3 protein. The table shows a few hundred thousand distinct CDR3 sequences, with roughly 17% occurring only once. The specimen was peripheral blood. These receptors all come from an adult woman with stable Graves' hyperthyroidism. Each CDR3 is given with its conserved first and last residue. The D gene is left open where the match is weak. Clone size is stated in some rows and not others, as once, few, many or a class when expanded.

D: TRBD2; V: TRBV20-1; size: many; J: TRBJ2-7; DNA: TGCAGTGCTGGAGATACTAGCGGACTTTCCTACGAGCAGTACTTC; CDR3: CSAGDTSGLSYEQYF
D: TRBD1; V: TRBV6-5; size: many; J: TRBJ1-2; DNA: TGTGCCAGCAGTTTCTCGGACAGGGTGGGCTATGGCTACACCTTC; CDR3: CASSFSDRVGYGYTF
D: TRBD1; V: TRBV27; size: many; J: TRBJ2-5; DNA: TGTGCCAGCAGTTTACTTGGACAGGGCGAGACCCAGTACTTC; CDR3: CASSLLGQGETQYF
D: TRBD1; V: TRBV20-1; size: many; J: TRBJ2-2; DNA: TGCAGTGCAACGGACAGGGTGGACACCGGGGAGCTGTTTTTT; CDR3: CSATDRVDTGELFF
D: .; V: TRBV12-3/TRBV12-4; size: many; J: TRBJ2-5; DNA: TGTGCCAGCACCCCCGGGGGTGGGGACCGAGAGACCCAGTACTTC; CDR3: CASTPGGGDRETQYF
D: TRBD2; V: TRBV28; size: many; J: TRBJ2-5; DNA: TGTGCCAGCAGTTCCCCGGGAGGGCCAACAGAAGAGACCCAGTACTTC; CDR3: CASSSPGGPTEETQYF
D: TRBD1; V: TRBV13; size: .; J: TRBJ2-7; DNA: TGTGCCAGCAGGATATATCCCTGGACAGGGGACAAACGACTTCTACGGAAGCAGTACTTC; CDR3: CASRIYPWTGDKRLLRKQYF
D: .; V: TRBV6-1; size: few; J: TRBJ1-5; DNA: TGTGCCAGCAGGGCCTGGGGGGGTTGGCCCCAGCATTTT; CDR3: CASRAWGGWPQHF
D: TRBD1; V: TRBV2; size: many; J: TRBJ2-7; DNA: TGTGCCAGCAGTGGGGACAGCTCCTACGAGCAGTACTTC; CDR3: CASSGDSSYEQYF
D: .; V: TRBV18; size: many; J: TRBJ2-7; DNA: TGTGCCAGCTCACCAAGCGCTAGCCGCTACGAGCAGTACTTC; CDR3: CASSPSASRYEQYF
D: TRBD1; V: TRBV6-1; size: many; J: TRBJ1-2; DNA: TGTGCCAGCAGTGGGTCAGGGGGGAACTATGGCTACACCTTC; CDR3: CASSGSGGNYGYTF
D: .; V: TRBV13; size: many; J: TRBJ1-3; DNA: TGTGCCAGCAGCTACGAGGGGGTAGGAAACACCATATATTTT; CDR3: CASSYEGVGNTIYF
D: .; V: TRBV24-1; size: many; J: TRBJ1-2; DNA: TGTGCCACCAGTGATTTGGACATTGGCTACACCTTC; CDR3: CATSDLDIGYTF
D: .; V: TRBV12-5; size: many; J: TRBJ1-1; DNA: TGTGCTAGTGGAATACAGGGCCCCACTGAAGCTTTCTTT; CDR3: CASGIQGPTEAFF
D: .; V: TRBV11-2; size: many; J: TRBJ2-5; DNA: TGTGCCAGCAGCTTAATCCGACGGGAGACCCAGTACTTC; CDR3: CASSLIRRETQYF
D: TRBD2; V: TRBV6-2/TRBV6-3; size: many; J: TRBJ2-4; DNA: TGTGCCAGCAGTAACGCAACCGAGGGACTACGCCATGGCAAAAACATTAAGTACTTC; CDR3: CASSNATEGLRHGKNIKYF
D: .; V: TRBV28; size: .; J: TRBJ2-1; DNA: TGTGCCAGCAGTGACCCGGACTTGGAGCAGTTCTTC; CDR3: CASSDPDLEQFF
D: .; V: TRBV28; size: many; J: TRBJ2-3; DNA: TGTGCCAGCAGCTTAATGATCCTGACAGATACGCAGTATTTT; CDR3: CASSLMILTDTQYF
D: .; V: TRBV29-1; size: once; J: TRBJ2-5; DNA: TGCAGCGTTGAAGTCCCCCTACAAGAGACCCAGTACTTC; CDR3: CSVEVPLQETQYF
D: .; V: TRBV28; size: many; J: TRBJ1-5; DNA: TGTGCCAGCATTCCACCCAATAGCAATCAGCCCCAGCATTTT; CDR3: CASIPPNSNQPQHF
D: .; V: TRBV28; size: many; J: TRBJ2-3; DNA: TGTGTCACCGGCGGAACAACGCTGTCTTTTAGCACAGATACGCAGTATTTT; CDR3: CVTGGTTLSFSTDTQYF
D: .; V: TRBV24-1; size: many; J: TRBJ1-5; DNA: TGTGCCACCAGTACAGGGCGGATGAAGCCCCAGCATTTT; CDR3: CATSTGRMKPQHF
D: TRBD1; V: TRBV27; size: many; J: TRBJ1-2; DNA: TGTGCCAGCAGTTTACACAGGGGGAACTATGGCTACACCTTC; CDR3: CASSLHRGNYGYTF
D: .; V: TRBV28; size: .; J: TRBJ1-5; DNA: TGTGCCAGCAGTGATCAGGACGGACTGGATCAGCCCCAGCATTTT; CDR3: CASSDQDGLDQPQHF
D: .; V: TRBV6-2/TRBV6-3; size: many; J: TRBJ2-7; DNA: TGTGCCAGCAGTTTCGCCGTGGGCCCGCCCTACGAGCAGTACTTC; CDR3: CASSFAVGPPYEQYF
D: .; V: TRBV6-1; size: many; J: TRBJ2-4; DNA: TGTGCCAGCAAGGCCCCTGCCAAAAACATTCAGTACTTC; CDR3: CASKAPAKNIQYF
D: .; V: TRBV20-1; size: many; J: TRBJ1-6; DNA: TGCAGTGCTAAGGGGGGCCCCTATAATTCACCCCTCCACTTT; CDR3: CSAKGGPYNSPLHF
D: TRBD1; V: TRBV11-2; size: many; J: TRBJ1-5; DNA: TGTGCCAGCAGCTTAGGGGTGGGGGACAGGGGTCCCCAGCATTTT; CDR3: CASSLGVGDRGPQHF
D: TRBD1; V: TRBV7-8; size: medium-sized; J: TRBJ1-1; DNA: TGTGCCAGCAGGCCCGGGACAGGGGTCACTGAAGCTTTCTTT; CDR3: CASRPGTGVTEAFF
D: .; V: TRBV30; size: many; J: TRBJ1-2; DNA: TGTGCCGCTGGCCGCATGGACACTTATGGCTACACCTTC; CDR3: CAAGRMDTYGYTF
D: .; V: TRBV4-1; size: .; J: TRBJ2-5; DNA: TGCGCCAGCAGCCTAAGGGTCTCCCTGGGCCAAGAGACCCAGTACTTC; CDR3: CASSLRVSLGQETQYF
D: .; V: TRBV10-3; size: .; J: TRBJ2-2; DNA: TGTGCCGTCAATGGGGGCAGGACGAACACCGGGGAGCTGTTTTTT; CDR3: CAVNGGRTNTGELFF
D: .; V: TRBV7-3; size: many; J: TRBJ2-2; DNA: TGTGCCAGCAGCACGGACAGGAACACCGGGGAGCTGTTTTTT; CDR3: CASSTDRNTGELFF
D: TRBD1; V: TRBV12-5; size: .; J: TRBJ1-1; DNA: TGTGCTAGTGGTCCAGGGGGCACTGAAGCTTTCTTT; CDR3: CASGPGGTEAFF
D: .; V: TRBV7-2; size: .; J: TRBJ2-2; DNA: TGTGCCAGCAGCTTAACTAGCACCGGGGAGCTGTTTTTT; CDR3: CASSLTSTGELFF
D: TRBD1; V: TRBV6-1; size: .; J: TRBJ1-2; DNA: TGTGCCAGCACCAATCATAAGACAGGGAAGGACTATGGCTACACCTTC; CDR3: CASTNHKTGKDYGYTF
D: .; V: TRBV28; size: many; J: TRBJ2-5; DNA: TGTGCCAGCAGTTCCCTCCTATTAACGGGCGTGACCCAGTACTTC; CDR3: CASSSLLLTGVTQYF
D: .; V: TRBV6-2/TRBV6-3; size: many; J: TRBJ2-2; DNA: TGTGCCTCCTCTGGGACATTGAACACCGGGGAGCTGTTTTTT; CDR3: CASSGTLNTGELFF
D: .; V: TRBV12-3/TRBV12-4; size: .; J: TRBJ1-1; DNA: TGTGCCAGCAGTCTACCACAGGCGATGAACACTGATGCTTTCTTT; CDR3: CASSLPQAMNTDAFF
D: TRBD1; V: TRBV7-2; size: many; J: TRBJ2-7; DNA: TGTGCCAGTAACAATCGGGACAGTACCTACGAGCAGTACTTC; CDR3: CASNNRDSTYEQYF
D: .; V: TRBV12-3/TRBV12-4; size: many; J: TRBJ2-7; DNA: TGTGCCAGCAGTTTAGATTGGGCAGGTCGTTCCTACGAGCAGTACTTC; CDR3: CASSLDWAGRSYEQYF
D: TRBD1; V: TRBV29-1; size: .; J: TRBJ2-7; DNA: TGCAGCGTAGTGCCCGCAGGGGGCGAGCAGTACTTC; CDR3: CSVVPAGGEQYF
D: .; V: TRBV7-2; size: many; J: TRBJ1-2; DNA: TGTGCCAGCAGCTTAAGGGGAGGCAGGGGCGATGATGGCTACACCTTC; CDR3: CASSLRGGRGDDGYTF
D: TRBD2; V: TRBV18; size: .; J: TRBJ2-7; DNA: TGTGCCAGCTCACCACCAACGGGGGGGGGAACCTACGAGCAGTACTTC; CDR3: CASSPPTGGGTYEQYF
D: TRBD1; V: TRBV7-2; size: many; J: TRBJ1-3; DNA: TGTGCCAGCAGCGCACAGGTCAGGGGGGACTCTGGAAACACCATATATTTT; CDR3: CASSAQVRGDSGNTIYF